This record looks at one TCR beta chain sequence and its context. Its specificity is not known. Using immunoSEQ multiplex PCR, the repertoire was profiled, and TCRdb retains in-frame clones only, with some absent. The sample holds some 170,000 clones; over 85% are singletons and the top ten take 2.6%. Trimming stripped 4 bases from V and 3 bases from J, with 3 bases between. Germline CDR1 reads SQVTM; CDR2 reads ANQGSEA. The CDR3 length is 10 residues. The data belong to a study of T cell responses to AZD1222 COVID-19 vaccine. Study-wide context: Whether given at about 4 or about 12 weeks, second doses were pooled.

Study outcomes and limitations: Unmutated regions of variants are reportedly targeted by nearly half of spike-specific TCRs.

The sequencing used peripheral blood, collected on day 0 of AZD1222 vaccination. This TCR was sampled from an adult in good health. The chain carries TRBV29-1 and TRBJ1-2; no definite D call. The CDR3 spells CSVADYGYTF. CDR3 sequence (DNA): TGCAGCGTTGCCGACTATGGCTACACCTTC.